This T cell receptor (beta chain) originates from a study of shared clonotypes between healthy human individuals. Generated by immunoSEQ multiplex PCR, the TCRdb table keeps only in-frame clones and is missing some. This sample has approximately 400,000 clones; 90% to 97% occur once, and the top ten carry approximately 0.32%. V lost 5 bases, J lost 6 bases, and 20 bases stayed unmatched. The CDR3 totals 19 residues. Germline V CDR1 and CDR2: MDHEN, SYDVKM. The sample holds one count of this clone. What it binds is not known. The study's findings and limits: Non-shared clonotypes had lower generation probabilities than those shared by all four donors.

Healthy adults negative for HIV, lacking recent acute infections or vaccinations, served as donors. The sequence came from a man aged 25 to 40 in good health. The chain uses TRBV28 and TRBJ2-1; TRBD2 matches 9 bases. What was sequenced was memory CD8+ T cells sorted from blood. Subset denoted: CD45RO+ cells pooled with CCR7-negative TemRA cells. CDR3 DNA: TGTGCCAGCAGTCGAGGACTAGCGCCTAATAACCGGGGGCTCAATGAGCAGTTCTTC. Translating gives CASSRGLAPNNRGLNEQFF. Looking up the rest from reference TRBV28 and TRBJ2-1 gives the full variable domain: DVKVTQSSRYLVKRTGEKVFLECVQDMDHENMFWYRQDPGLGLRLIYFSYDVKMKEKGDIPEGYSVSREKKERFSLILESASTNQTSMYLCASSRGLAPNNRGLNEQFFGPGTRLTVL.